This T cell receptor beta chain was sequenced for a study of a mutant IDH1 vaccine in newly diagnosed glioma. Study-wide background: Patients received eight vaccinations in weeks 1, 3, 5, 7, 11, 15, 19, 23. Vaccine dosing followed radiotherapy by 4-6 weeks, or accompanied temozolomide cycles.

Germline values: CDR1 MGHDK, CDR2 SYGVNS. V was clipped by 1 base and J by 5 bases, with 7 bases between them. The CDR3 totals 13 residues. Assay: immunoSEQ multiplex PCR; the TCRdb copy retains only in-frame clones and omits some. The sample has 40,000 to 55,000 clones; approximately 78% are singletons. In regard to this clone: As yet, its antigen is unknown.

Sample time point: week 5, during vaccination. Doses comprised 300 ug of mutant IDH1 20-mer peptide each, plus topical imiquimod. The chain has TRBV25-1 and TRBJ2-3, with D possibly being TRBD1 (5 bases). Material: PBMCs, obtained from a glioma patient whose treatment included an IDH1 peptide vaccine. This sequence originates from a man aged 50-60 years with glioma. The CDR3, as DNA: TGTGCCAGCAGTGAATTAGGGGAAGATACGCAGTATTTT. Encoded protein: CASSELGEDTQYF.